This T cell receptor beta chain derives from a study of a mutant IDH1 vaccine in newly diagnosed glioma. On this clone itself: The antigen is unknown.

V lost 3 bases, J lost 8 bases, and 25 bases lay in between. In germline, CDR1 is LGHNA, CDR2 YNFKEQ. The CDR3 sequence is 17 residues long. TCRdb's copy holds only in-frame clones and misses some; the assay was immunoSEQ multiplex PCR. This sample yields about 62,000 clones, of which under 85% are seen a single time; about 4% belongs to the top ten. Time point meaning: week 47, end of study. Doses of 300 ug of mutant IDH1 20-mer peptide were given with topical imiquimod. The sequence was obtained from a man between 25 and 39 years old with glioma. The chain combines TRBV4-2 with TRBJ1-1, with D hard to call. Here the sequenced sample was PBMCs, taken from a glioma patient whose treatment included an IDH1 peptide vaccine. CDR3 sequence: CASSHGFIFRVGEEAFF. The CDR3 DNA reads TGTGCCAGCAGCCACGGCTTCATATTCCGAGTCGGGGAGGAAGCTTTCTTT.